This T cell receptor (beta chain) appears in the sequencing data of a study of shared clonotypes between healthy human individuals. For the study at large: Per donor, CD8 memory used one plate, CD8 naive used two, CD4 memory used three and CD4 naive used three. Findings and caveats of the study: All-four-donor shared clonotypes had higher generation probabilities than non-shared clonotypes did.

Replicate PCRs for sorted subsets used roughly 200 ng DNA; this equaled 30,000 to 35,000 T cell genomes. Here immunoSEQ multiplex PCR was the method, and the copy in TCRdb shows in-frame clones only, minus some. The sample includes about a million clones, around 76% of them seen just once. The CDR3 is 12 amino acids. Germline V gives CDR1 KGHSH, CDR2 LQKENI. V lost 2 bases, J lost 7 bases, and 8 bases lay in between. This clone was observed many times. Its antigen is undetermined. The sequenced sample was memory CD4+ T cells sorted from blood. Noted subset: CD45RA-negative fraction. The sequence derives from a man between 18 and 29 years old in good health. The chain recombines TRBV18 with TRBJ1-2, with D tentatively TRBD1 (6 bases). The CDR3 region is CASSPAGAGYTF. The CDR3 DNA sequence: TGTGCCAGCTCACCAGCGGGGGCTGGCTACACCTTC. The full variable domain, with the rest looked up from reference TRBV18 and TRBJ1-2, is NAGVMQNPRHLVRRRGQEARLRCSPMKGHSHVYWYRQLPEEGLKFMVYLQKENIIDESGMPKERFSAEFPKEGPSILRIQQVVRGDSAAYFCASSPAGAGYTFGSGTRLTVV.